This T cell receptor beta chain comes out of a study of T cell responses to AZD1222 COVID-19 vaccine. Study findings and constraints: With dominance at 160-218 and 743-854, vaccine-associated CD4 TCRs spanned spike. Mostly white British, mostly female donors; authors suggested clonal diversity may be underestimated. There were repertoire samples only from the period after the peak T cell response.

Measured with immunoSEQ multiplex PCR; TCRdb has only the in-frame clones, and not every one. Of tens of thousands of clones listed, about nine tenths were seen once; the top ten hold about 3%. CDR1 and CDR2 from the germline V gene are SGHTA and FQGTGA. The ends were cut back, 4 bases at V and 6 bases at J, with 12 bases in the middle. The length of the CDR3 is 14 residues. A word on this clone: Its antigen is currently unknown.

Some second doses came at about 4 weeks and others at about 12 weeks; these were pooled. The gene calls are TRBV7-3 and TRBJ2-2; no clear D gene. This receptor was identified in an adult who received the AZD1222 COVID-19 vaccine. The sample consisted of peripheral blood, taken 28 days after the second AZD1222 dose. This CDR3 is CASSYLMESGELFF. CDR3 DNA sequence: TGTGCCAGCAGCTACTTAATGGAGTCCGGGGAGCTGTTTTTT.